These 25 T cell receptor beta chains came from one sample sequenced in a study of T cells in Graves' hyperthyroidism and ophthalmopathy. TCR beta CDR3 sequences were amplified from RNA transcripts. First-round RT-PCR targeting the TCR CDR3 was performed with the HTBI primer set. TCRdb re-derived calls from the multiplex PCR reads in MiXCR, one entry per CDR3 protein. The sample records approximately 300,000 distinct CDR3 sequences, roughly 17% being singletons. The sequencing sample was made of blood. The source of these receptors is a man aged 25-40 years with Graves' hyperthyroidism.

The rearrangement joins TRBV5-1 to TRBJ2-1; 7 positions agree with TRBD2. Germline CDR1 SGHRS, CDR2 YFSETQ. The V and J ends lost 5 bases and 5 bases, in that order; junction bases with no gene match: 7. The CDR3 has 14 residues. The CDR3 DNA reads TGCGCCAGCAGACTGTCGGGGGGAGACAATGAGCAGTTCTTC. Translation: CASRLSGGDNEQFF. The full variable domain, its missing parts supplied by reference TRBV5-1 and TRBJ2-1, is KAGVTQTPRYLIKTRGQQVTLSCSPISGHRSVSWYQQTPGQGLQFLFEYFSETQRNKGNFPGRFSGRQFSNSRSEMNVSTLELGDSALYLCASRLSGGDNEQFFGPGTRLTVL.

This chain joins TRBV29-1 and TRBJ2-2; D may match TRBD1 or TRBD2 (5 bases each). The CDR3 runs to 12 residues. Germline V gives CDR1 SQVTM, CDR2 ANQGSEA. V lost 7 bases to trimming and J lost 5 bases, with 11 bases between them. CDR3 sequence: CSGGWGTGELFF. Written as DNA, the CDR3 is TGCAGCGGGGGTTGGGGGACCGGGGAGCTGTTTTTT.

In the case of this clonotype: A much larger clonotype is one base distant, so this may be a read error. The CDR3 ends on some other residue instead of the conserved phenylalanine or tryptophan, so this is likely a read error. This chain connects TRBV12-5 to TRBJ2-1; D is undetermined. Germline lookup yields CDR1 LGHNT and CDR2 FRNRAP. The CDR3 spans 13 residues. V gave up 2 bases and J gave up 4 bases, with 6 bases separating them. The chain's CDR3 is CASGLSTYNEQFS. CDR3 nucleotides: TGTGCTAGTGGTTTGTCCACTTACAATGAGCAGTTCTCC.

This clonotype came up a few times. CDR3 sequence (DNA): TGTGCCAGCAGTTACGAGGGGGGAAATCAGCCCCAGCATTTT. Amino acids: CASSYEGGNQPQHF. V is TRBV6-6 and J is TRBJ1-5; D possibly corresponds to TRBD1 (6 bases). Between the trimmed V and J ends, which lost 2 bases and 4 bases, there was a span of 9 bases. This CDR3 region has 14 residues. Germline loops: CDR1 MNHNY, CDR2 SVGAGI (reference sequence).

Ten or more counts support this clonotype. This sequence joins TRBV27 and TRBJ2-1; 7 nucleotides match TRBD2. The germline gives CDR1 MNHEY, CDR2 SMNVEV (reference sequence). The CDR3 runs 15 residues. The V gene end was trimmed by 2 bases and the J gene end by 4 bases; junction bases not matched to a gene: 5. CDR3 DNA: TGTGCCAGCAGTTTAATGGGACTAACATACAATGAGCAGTTCTTC. Translating it yields CASSLMGLTYNEQFF.

A few counts support this clonotype. J is TRBJ1-1 and V is TRBV4-2; no reliable D call. The CDR3 runs 16 residues. Trimming left V 7 bases short and J 1 base short, with 19 bases between. Germline V gene sequence: CDR1 LGHNA, CDR2 YNFKEQ. The DNA for the CDR3 is TGTGCCAGCAAACCCCGTGGGGAATCCGCGAACACTGAAGCTTTCTTT. Amino acid sequence: CASKPRGESANTEAFF.

The table lists this clonotype with a few counts. The chain combines TRBV28 with TRBJ2-1; D may be TRBD2 (6 bases). CDR3 length: 16 amino acids. V was clipped by 8 bases and J by 0 bases, with 17 bases between them. The germline gives CDR1 MDHEN, CDR2 SYDVKM. CDR3 sequence (DNA): TGTGCCAGCGGTTCCCCGCGGGGCAGCTCCTACAATGAGCAGTTCTTC. Amino acid sequence: CASGSPRGSSYNEQFF.

This clonotype turned up a few times. The chain employs TRBV29-1 and TRBJ1-1; D is uncertain. The CDR3 length is 10 residues. The V gene's germline CDR1 is SQVTM and CDR2 ANQGSEA. V shed 6 bases and J shed 3 bases, with 5 bases lying between them. The CDR3 nucleotides are TGCAGCGTCCGGGACACTGAAGCTTTCTTT. It encodes CSVRDTEAFF.

This clonotype has more than one count but fewer than ten. The genes are TRBV7-9 and TRBJ1-2; TRBD1 matches at 7 bases. Trimming at V came to 10 bases and at J to 4 bases, leaving 12 bases not matched to a gene. Germline V lookup: CDR1 SEHNR, CDR2 FQNEAQ (reference sequence). This CDR3 region has 14 residues. As DNA, the CDR3 is TGTGCCATCCCCGGGACAGTGAGAGCCTATGGCTACACCTTC. This sequence encodes CAIPGTVRAYGYTF.

The J gene is TRBJ2-3, the V gene TRBV20-1, with D perhaps given as TRBD1 or TRBD2 (5 bases each). The CDR3 consists of 15 residues. Germline V gene sequence: CDR1 DFQATT, CDR2 SNEGSKA (reference sequence). The V and J ends lost 1 base and 3 bases respectively, with 14 bases between them. DNA of the CDR3: TGCAGTGCTAGAGGACGGGGTACAGGTACAGATACGCAGTATTTT. It is translated as CSARGRGTGTDTQYF.

The V and J genes are TRBV29-1 and TRBJ1-1; tentative D call: TRBD1 (5 bases). This CDR3 region has 13 residues. V lost 5 bases and J lost 2, with 12 bases in between. CDR1 and CDR2 (germline): SQVTM, ANQGSEA. CDR3 bases: TGCAGCGTTATAGGACATATTAACACTGAAGCTTTCTTT. This encodes CSVIGHINTEAFF.

This clonotype has more than one count but fewer than ten. The genes are TRBV20-1 and TRBJ1-6; 7 bases match TRBD1. The CDR3 runs 13 residues. V lost 2 bases and J lost 12; bases outside the gene matches: 7. Per germline, CDR1 DFQATT and CDR2 SNEGSKA (reference sequence). CDR3 protein: CSARTGVGRPLHF. For the CDR3, the DNA is TGCAGTGCTAGAACAGGGGTGGGTAGACCCCTCCACTTT.

A few counts support this clonotype. The V and J genes are TRBV4-1 and TRBJ1-1, with 9 bases identical to TRBD1. This CDR3 has 20 amino acids. V lost 3 bases, J lost 0 bases, and 17 bases stayed unmatched. CDR1 and CDR2 from the germline V gene are MGHRA and YSYEKL. Written as DNA, the CDR3 is TGCGCCAGCAGCCAGACTGAGTTCCGGGACAGGGACCCCATGAACACTGAAGCTTTCTTT. Protein sequence: CASSQTEFRDRDPMNTEAFF.

The chain couples TRBV30 to TRBJ2-1, with 9 bases aligning to TRBD2. Germline CDR1 is GTSNPN and CDR2 is SVGIG (reference sequence). The CDR3 is 14 residues long. V gave up 8 bases and J gave up 8 bases; unmatched junction bases: 13. In DNA form, the CDR3 reads TGTGCCGCCATCGGGAGTAGCGGGAGATATGAGCAGTTCTTC. This encodes CAAIGSSGRYEQFF.

This clonotype was counted many times. This chain connects TRBV11-2 to TRBJ2-5; no definite D call. There are 14 residues in the CDR3. The V end was cut by 1 base, the J end by 7 bases, with 13 bases between. The germline CDR1 and CDR2 sequences are SGHAT and FQNNGV. CDR3 DNA: TGTGCCAGCAGCTTAGGAGCGCCACCATGGACCCAGTACTTC. Its protein is CASSLGAPPWTQYF.

On this clonotype: Just one base apart from a much larger clone, this may be a read error. J is TRBJ2-3 and V is TRBV10-3, with 7 bases aligning to TRBD2. CDR1 is ENHRY and CDR2 is SYGVKD in the germline V gene. The CDR3 spans 16 residues. V dropped 11 bases and J dropped 5; count of bases not matched to a gene: 19. CDR3 residues: CAASRGSGGRIDTQYF. CDR3 nucleotide sequence: TGTGCCGCCTCACGAGGTAGCGGCGGGAGAATAGATACGCAGTATTTT.

This sequence joins TRBV6-1 and TRBJ2-1; TRBD2 matches 7 bases. CDR3 length: 15 amino acids. V gave up 10 bases and J gave up 3 bases; unmatched junction bases: 12. CDR1 MNHNS and CDR2 SASEGT come from the germline V gene. The CDR3 region has the DNA TGTGCCAACAGACTGGACCGCGGGGGCTACAATGAGCAGTTCTTC. Its translation is CANRLDRGGYNEQFF.

The sample holds many counts of this clonotype. The V gene is TRBV7-8, the J gene TRBJ2-3, with D perhaps matching TRBD2 (5 bases). Germline V CDR1 and CDR2: SGHVS, FQNEAQ. The CDR3 sequence is 18 residues long. The V gene lost 5 bases and the J gene lost 1 base, with 22 bases spanning the gap. CDR3 nucleotides: TGTGCCAGCAGCCCACGTCGGGAAGGACTTCAACGCACAGATACGCAGTATTTT. Translated: CASSPRREGLQRTDTQYF.

This clonotype was observed many times. J is TRBJ2-7 and V is TRBV12-3 or TRBV12-4; D possibly matches TRBD1 or TRBD2 (5 bases each). Trimming shortened V by 6 bases and J by 4 bases, and 25 bases separated the two germline ends. The CDR3 extends over 17 amino acids. The CDR3 nucleotides read TGTGCCAGCAGCGCCGGGTGGGGACGGGTTAAGGGTTACGAGCAGTACTTC. Translation: CASSAGWGRVKGYEQYF.

V gene TRBV27 combines with J gene TRBJ2-2; D is possibly TRBD2 (6 bases). This CDR3 comprises 14 residues. With 2 bases removed from V and 6 bases from J, the gap between germline ends came to 10 bases. Germline values: CDR1 MNHEY, CDR2 SMNVEV (reference sequence). The CDR3 is CASSLRTTAGELFF. The CDR3 DNA reads TGTGCCAGCAGTTTAAGGACTACGGCCGGGGAGCTGTTTTTT.

This clonotype occurred many times. This chain connects TRBV2 to TRBJ2-3; unclear D gene. The CDR3 has 15 amino acids. Germline values: CDR1 SNHLY, CDR2 FYNNEI. The germline V and J ends were trimmed by 1 base and 5 bases, with 13 bases remaining between them. The CDR3, as DNA: TGTGCCAGCAGTGAAGAACGGATTGGAAGAGATACGCAGTATTTT. It specifies CASSEERIGRDTQYF.

This clonotype was counted a single time. The V gene is TRBV7-9, the J gene TRBJ2-3, with 7 bases matching TRBD2. The CDR3 totals 14 residues. Germline V gene sequence: CDR1 SEHNR, CDR2 FQNEAQ (reference sequence). V lost 5 bases, J lost 2 bases, and 4 bases stayed unmatched. CDR3 nucleotides: TGTGCCAGCAGCCCTGCGGGAGTCACAGATACGCAGTATTTT. Amino acids: CASSPAGVTDTQYF.

This clonotype was picked up one time. The V gene is TRBV18, the J gene TRBJ2-1; unclear D gene. CDR3 length: 16 residues. CDR1 is KGHSH, CDR2 LQKENI, per germline. The germline V and J ends were trimmed by 0 bases and 0 bases, with 9 bases remaining between them. CDR3 amino acids: CASSPPGRRSYNEQFF. For the CDR3, the DNA is TGTGCCAGCTCACCACCTGGCAGGCGCTCCTACAATGAGCAGTTCTTC.

A remark on this clonotype: A junction boundary mismatches the germline segment, possibly from a read error. The rearrangement joins TRBV3-1 to TRBJ2-1, with TRBD2 matching over 10 bases. Germline V CDR1 and CDR2: LGHDT, YNNKEL (reference sequence). This CDR3 spans 15 amino acids. CDR3 loop: CAGSHSGRNYNEQFF. The CDR3 nucleotides are TGTGCCGGCAGCCATAGCGGGAGGAACTACAATGAGCAGTTCTTC.

The J gene is TRBJ2-1, the V gene TRBV29-1; D may be TRBD1 (6 bases). The germline V gene has CDR1 SQVTM and CDR2 ANQGSEA. The V end lost 7 bases, the J end lost 4 bases, and 20 bases lay between the germline ends. This CDR3 has 15 amino acids. CDR3 loop: CSGHGWGQFYNEQFF. For the CDR3, the DNA is TGCAGCGGTCACGGTTGGGGGCAGTTTTACAATGAGCAGTTCTTC.